These 17 T cell receptor beta chains came from one sample sequenced in a study of blood T cell repertoires in COVID-19. TCRdb's copy holds only in-frame clones and misses some; the assay was immunoSEQ multiplex PCR. The sample includes 130,000 or so clones, around 77% of them seen just once. The specimen sequenced was peripheral blood. The receptors were sampled from a human donor in a cohort sampled during active COVID-19.

The chain combines TRBV27 with TRBJ2-1, with 7 bases that match TRBD2. From germline, CDR1 is MNHEY and CDR2 SMNVEV (reference sequence). V shed 3 bases and J 7 bases; nucleotides not matched to a gene: 9. This CDR3 is built from 15 residues. CDR3 amino acids: CASSFLRGKGNEQFF. CDR3 DNA sequence: TGTGCCAGCAGTTTCTTGCGGGGGAAGGGGAATGAGCAGTTCTTC.

The chain uses TRBV13 and TRBJ2-1; TRBD1 aligns across 7 bases. With 3 bases clipped from V and 1 base from J, the junction kept 3 bases outside the gene matches. The CDR3 spans 15 residues. Germline CDR1 and CDR2: PRHDT and FYEKMQ (reference sequence). The CDR3 sequence: CASSLGQTSYNEQFF. The DNA of the CDR3 is TGTGCCAGCAGCTTGGGACAGACATCCTACAATGAGCAGTTCTTC.

Only one count was recorded for this clone. The chain has TRBV10-2 and TRBJ2-1; TRBD2 aligns across 13 bases. Germline CDR1 reads WSHSY; CDR2 reads SAAADI. J gave up 5 bases and V 6 bases, and 1 base lay outside the gene matches. The CDR3 has 14 residues. CDR3 in amino acids: CASSGTSGNNEQFF. CDR3 nucleotide sequence: TGCGCCAGCAGCGGGACTAGCGGGAACAATGAGCAGTTCTTC.

The chain uses TRBV5-4 and TRBJ2-1; TRBD2 might be the D (5 bases). CDR1 and CDR2 (germline): SGHNT, YYREEE (reference sequence). The CDR3 consists of 12 residues. V lost 1 base, J lost 7 bases, and 6 bases lay in between. The CDR3 is CASSLTGNEQFF. The CDR3 DNA sequence: TGTGCCAGCAGCTTGACGGGGAATGAGCAGTTCTTC.

The chain carries TRBV7-9 and TRBJ1-5, with D maybe TRBD1 (6 bases). This CDR3 spans 15 amino acids. The V and J ends lost 5 bases and 2 bases respectively, with 13 bases between them. Germline CDR1 is SEHNR and CDR2 is FQNEAQ (reference sequence). The CDR3 is CASSPGVWGNQPQHF. The CDR3 DNA reads TGTGCCAGCAGCCCAGGGGTCTGGGGCAATCAGCCCCAGCATTTT.

J is TRBJ1-3 and V is TRBV18; 7 bases agree with TRBD1. Germline trimming cut 0 bases from V and 4 bases from J; bases unmatched to any gene: 0. The germline V gene encodes CDR1 KGHSH and CDR2 LQKENI. The CDR3 covers 14 residues. The CDR3 region is CASSPPTGGNTIYF. DNA of the CDR3: TGTGCCAGCTCACCACCGACAGGGGGAAACACCATATATTTT.

The CDR3 DNA follows: TGTGCCAGCAGTTTGATGGGCTCCGGCTACACCTTC. Its translation: CASSLMGSGYTF. The V and J genes are TRBV12-3 or TRBV12-4 and TRBJ1-2; no definite D call. The length of the CDR3 is 12 residues. V lost 3 bases and J lost 8, with 10 bases in between.

In this sample, this clone turned up many times. The chain joins TRBV27 to TRBJ2-1; 8 nucleotides agree with TRBD1. Trimming cost V 5 bases and J 6 bases; bases outside gene matches: 6. This CDR3 has 14 amino acids. The germline V gene encodes CDR1 MNHEY and CDR2 SMNVEV (reference sequence). This chain's CDR3 is CASSLRTGLNEQFF. The DNA of the CDR3 is TGTGCCAGCAGTCTCAGGACAGGGCTCAATGAGCAGTTCTTC.

This clone has a single count. The rearrangement uses TRBV6-5 and TRBJ2-7, with D possibly TRBD2 on 6 matching bases. Germline assignment: CDR1 MNHEY and CDR2 SVGAGI. The CDR3 has 14 amino acids. Trimming removed 2 bases at V and 1 base at J, with 9 bases between. CDR3: CASSYEGTSYEQYF. CDR3 coding DNA: TGTGCCAGCAGTTACGAAGGGACTTCCTACGAGCAGTACTTC.

The genes are TRBV27 and TRBJ1-5, with 8 positions matching TRBD1. This CDR3 contains 14 residues. Germline V gene data show CDR1 as MNHEY and CDR2 as SMNVEV (reference sequence). The trim removed 6 bases at V and 5 bases at J, leaving 6 bases unmatched. As DNA, the CDR3 is TGTGCCAGCAGGCACGGGACAGGAGATCAGCCCCAGCATTTT. Translating gives CASRHGTGDQPQHF.

This clone turned up a few times. This chain joins TRBV7-9 and TRBJ1-5; no clear D. The ends were cut back, 1 base at V and 5 bases at J, with 6 bases in the middle. Germline V gene sequence: CDR1 SEHNR, CDR2 FQNEAQ (reference sequence). The CDR3 sequence is 13 residues long. CDR3 region: CASSLEQYQPQHF. CDR3 bases: TGTGCCAGCAGCTTAGAACAGTATCAGCCCCAGCATTTT.

This clone was observed at least ten times. The chain carries TRBV2 and TRBJ2-7; D not certain. The V end lost 6 bases, the J end lost 6 bases, and 18 bases lay between the germline ends. This CDR3 spans 14 amino acids. Germline loops: CDR1 SNHLY, CDR2 FYNNEI. CDR3 DNA: TGTGCCAGCAGCTCTACGTCGACTCGGCTCGAGCAGTACTTC. The encoded protein is CASSSTSTRLEQYF.

This chain connects TRBV19 to TRBJ1-5; 9 positions match TRBD1. The CDR3 has 17 amino acids. The V segment lost 3 bases and the J segment 0 bases; nucleotides outside the gene matches: 6. Germline CDR1 is LNHDA and CDR2 is SQIVND (reference sequence). For the CDR3, the DNA is TGTGCCAGTAGTATGAGGGACAGGGAAGATAGCAATCAGCCCCAGCATTTT. Its protein is CASSMRDREDSNQPQHF.

The genes are TRBV4-1 and TRBJ1-2; D unresolved. The CDR3 is 15 residues long. V shed 4 bases and J shed 5 bases, with 17 bases lying between them. CDR1 and CDR2 from the germline V gene are MGHRA and YSYEKL. Here the CDR3 DNA reads TGCGCCAGCAGCCTCGAGCCCGGGGTCAAGTATGGCTACACCTTC. It is translated as CASSLEPGVKYGYTF.

V is TRBV2 and J is TRBJ2-1; TRBD2 matches at 12 bases. The J segment lost 10 bases and the V segment lost 6 bases, leaving 1 base of the junction unmatched. CDR1 is SNHLY, CDR2 FYNNEI, per germline. The CDR3 sequence is 12 residues long. This CDR3 reads CASRTSGGEQFF. CDR3 coding DNA: TGTGCCAGCAGGACTAGCGGGGGAGAGCAGTTCTTC.

This chain links TRBV6-4 with TRBJ1-5; D is undetermined. The CDR3 consists of 15 residues. Trimming took off 4 bases at V and 5 bases at J, with 15 bases between the two ends. Germline CDR1 is MRHNA and CDR2 is SNTAGT. The CDR3 sequence: CASSVNPGEDQPQHF. The CDR3 DNA is TGTGCCAGCAGTGTCAACCCTGGGGAGGATCAGCCCCAGCATTTT.

V is TRBV7-9 and J is TRBJ2-5, with a tentative D call TRBD1 (5 bases). Germline V gene lookup returns CDR1 SEHNR and CDR2 FQNEAQ (reference sequence). Trimming took off 10 bases at V and 4 bases at J, with 13 bases between the two ends. The CDR3 is made up of 12 amino acids. The CDR3 DNA reads TGTGCCACCACACAGGTCGGAGAGACCCAGTACTTC. This sequence encodes CATTQVGETQYF.